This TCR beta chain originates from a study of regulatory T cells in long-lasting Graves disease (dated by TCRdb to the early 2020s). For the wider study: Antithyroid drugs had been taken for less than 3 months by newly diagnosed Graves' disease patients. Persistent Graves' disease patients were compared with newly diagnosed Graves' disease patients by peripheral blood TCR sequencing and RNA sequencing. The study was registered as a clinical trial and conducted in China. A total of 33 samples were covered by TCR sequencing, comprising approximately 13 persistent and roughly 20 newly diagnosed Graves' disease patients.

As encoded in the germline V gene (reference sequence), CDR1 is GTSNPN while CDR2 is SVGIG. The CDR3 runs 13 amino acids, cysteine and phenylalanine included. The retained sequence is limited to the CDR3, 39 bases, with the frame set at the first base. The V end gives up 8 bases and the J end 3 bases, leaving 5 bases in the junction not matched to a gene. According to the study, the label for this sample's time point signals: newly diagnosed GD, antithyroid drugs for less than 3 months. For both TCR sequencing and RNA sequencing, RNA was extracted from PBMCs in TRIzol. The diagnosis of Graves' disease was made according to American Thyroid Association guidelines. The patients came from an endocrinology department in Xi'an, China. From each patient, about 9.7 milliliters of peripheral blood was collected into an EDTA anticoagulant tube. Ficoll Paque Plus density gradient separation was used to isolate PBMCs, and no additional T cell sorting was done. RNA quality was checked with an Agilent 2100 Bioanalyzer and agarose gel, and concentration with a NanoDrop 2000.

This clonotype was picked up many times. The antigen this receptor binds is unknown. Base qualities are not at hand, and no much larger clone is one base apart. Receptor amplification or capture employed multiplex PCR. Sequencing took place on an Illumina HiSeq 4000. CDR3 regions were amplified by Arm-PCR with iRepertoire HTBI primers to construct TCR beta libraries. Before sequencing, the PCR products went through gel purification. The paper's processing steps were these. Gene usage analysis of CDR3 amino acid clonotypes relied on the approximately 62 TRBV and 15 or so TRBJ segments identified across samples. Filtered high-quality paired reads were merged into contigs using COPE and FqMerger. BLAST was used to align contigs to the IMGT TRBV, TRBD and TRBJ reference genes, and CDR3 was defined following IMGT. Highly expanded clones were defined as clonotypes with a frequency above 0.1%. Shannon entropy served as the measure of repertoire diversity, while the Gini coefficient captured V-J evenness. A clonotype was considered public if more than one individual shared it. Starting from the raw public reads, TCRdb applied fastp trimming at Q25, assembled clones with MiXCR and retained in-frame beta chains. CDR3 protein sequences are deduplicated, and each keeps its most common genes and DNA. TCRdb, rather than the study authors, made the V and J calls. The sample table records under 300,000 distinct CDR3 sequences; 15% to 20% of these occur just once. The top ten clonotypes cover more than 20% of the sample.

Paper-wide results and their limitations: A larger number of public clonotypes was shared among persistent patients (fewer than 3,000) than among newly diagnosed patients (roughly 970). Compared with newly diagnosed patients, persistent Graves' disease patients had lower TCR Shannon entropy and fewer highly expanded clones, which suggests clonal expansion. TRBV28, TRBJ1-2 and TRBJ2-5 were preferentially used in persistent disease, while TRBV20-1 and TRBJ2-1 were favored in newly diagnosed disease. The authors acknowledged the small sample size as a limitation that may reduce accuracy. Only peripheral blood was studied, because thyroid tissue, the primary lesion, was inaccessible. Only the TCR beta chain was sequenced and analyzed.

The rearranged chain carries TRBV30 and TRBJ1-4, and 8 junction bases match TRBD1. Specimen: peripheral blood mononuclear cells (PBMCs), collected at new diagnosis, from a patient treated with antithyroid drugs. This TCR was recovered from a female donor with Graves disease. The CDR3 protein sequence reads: CARGQGANEKLFF. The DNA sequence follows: TGTGCCAGAGGACAGGGAGCTAATGAAAAACTGTTTTTT.